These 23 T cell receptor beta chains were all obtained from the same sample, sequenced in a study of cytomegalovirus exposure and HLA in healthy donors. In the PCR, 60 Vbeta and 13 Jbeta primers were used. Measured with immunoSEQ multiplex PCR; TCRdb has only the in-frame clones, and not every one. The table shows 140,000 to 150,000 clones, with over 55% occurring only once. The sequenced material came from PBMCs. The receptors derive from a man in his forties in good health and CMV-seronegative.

This chain's CDR3 is CASSLGGQSGYTF. The CDR3 DNA reads TGTGCCAGCAGCTTAGGGGGACAGAGCGGCTACACCTTC. The chain recombines TRBV7-9 with TRBJ1-2; 7 bases line up with TRBD1. J lost 8 bases, V lost 1 base, and 4 bases had no gene match. CDR3 length equals 13 residues. Germline V CDR1 and CDR2: SEHNR, FQNEAQ (reference sequence).

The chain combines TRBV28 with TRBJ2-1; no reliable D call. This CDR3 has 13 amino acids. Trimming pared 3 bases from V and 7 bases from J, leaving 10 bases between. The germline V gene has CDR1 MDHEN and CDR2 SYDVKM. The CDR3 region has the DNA TGTGCCAGCAGTTTCCCAGCGTTAAATGAGCAGTTCTTC. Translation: CASSFPALNEQFF.

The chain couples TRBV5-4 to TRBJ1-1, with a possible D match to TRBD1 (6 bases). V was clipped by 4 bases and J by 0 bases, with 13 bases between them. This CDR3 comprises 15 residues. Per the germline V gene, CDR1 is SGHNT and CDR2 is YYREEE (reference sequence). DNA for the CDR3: TGTGCCAGCAGCACGACACAGGGAATGAACACTGAAGCTTTCTTT. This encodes CASSTTQGMNTEAFF.

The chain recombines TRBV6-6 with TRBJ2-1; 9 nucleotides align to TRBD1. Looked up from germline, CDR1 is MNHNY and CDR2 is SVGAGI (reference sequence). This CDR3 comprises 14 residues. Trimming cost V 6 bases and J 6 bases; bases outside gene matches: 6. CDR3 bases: TGTGCCAGCAGGGCCGAGACAGGGGGCAATGAGCAGTTCTTC. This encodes CASRAETGGNEQFF.

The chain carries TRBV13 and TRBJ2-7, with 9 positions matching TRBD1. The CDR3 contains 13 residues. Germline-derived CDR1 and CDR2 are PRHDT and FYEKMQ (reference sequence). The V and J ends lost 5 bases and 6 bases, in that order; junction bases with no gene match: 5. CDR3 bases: TGTGCCAGCAGCCCCGGGACAGGGTTCGAGCAGTACTTC. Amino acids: CASSPGTGFEQYF.

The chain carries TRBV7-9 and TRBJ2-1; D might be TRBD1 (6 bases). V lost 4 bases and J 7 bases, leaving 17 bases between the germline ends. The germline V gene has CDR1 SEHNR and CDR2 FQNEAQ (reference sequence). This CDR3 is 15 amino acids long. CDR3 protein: CASSSTRQGRNEQFF. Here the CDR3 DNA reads TGTGCCAGCAGCTCTACCCGCCAGGGGAGAAATGAGCAGTTCTTC. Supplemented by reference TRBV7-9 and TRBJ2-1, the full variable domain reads DTGVSQNPRHKITKRGQNVTFRCDPISEHNRLYWYRQTLGQGPEFLTYFQNEAQLEKSRLLSDRFSAERPKGSFSTLEIQRTEQGDSAMYLCASSSTRQGRNEQFFGPGTRLTVL.

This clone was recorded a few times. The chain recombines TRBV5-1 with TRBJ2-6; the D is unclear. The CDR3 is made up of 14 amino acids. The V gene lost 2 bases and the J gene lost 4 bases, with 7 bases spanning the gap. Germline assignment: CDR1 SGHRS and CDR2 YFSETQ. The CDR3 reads CASSLRVGANVLTF. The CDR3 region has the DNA TGCGCCAGCAGCTTAAGAGTCGGGGCCAACGTCCTGACTTTC.

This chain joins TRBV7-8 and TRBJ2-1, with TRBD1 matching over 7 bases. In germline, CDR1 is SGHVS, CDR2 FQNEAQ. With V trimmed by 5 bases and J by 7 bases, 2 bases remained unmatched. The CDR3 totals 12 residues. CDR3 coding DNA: TGTGCCAGCAGCCTACAGGGGAATGAGCAGTTCTTC. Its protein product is CASSLQGNEQFF. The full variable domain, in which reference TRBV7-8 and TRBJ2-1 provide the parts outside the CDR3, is GAGVSQSPRYKVAKRGQDVALRCDPISGHVSLFWYQQALGQGPEFLTYFQNEAQLDKSGLPSDRFFAERPEGSVSTLKIQRTQQEDSAVYLCASSLQGNEQFFGPGTRLTVL.

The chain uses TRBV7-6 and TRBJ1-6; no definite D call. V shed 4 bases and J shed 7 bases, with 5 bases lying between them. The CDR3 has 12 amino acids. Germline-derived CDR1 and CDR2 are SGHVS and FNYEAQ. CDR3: CASSSRNSPLHF. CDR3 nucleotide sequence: TGTGCCAGCAGCTCGCGGAATTCACCCCTCCACTTT.

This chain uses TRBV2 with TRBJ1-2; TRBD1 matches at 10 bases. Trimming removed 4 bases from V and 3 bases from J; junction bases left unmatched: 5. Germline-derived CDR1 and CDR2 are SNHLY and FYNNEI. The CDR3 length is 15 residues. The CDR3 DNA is TGTGCCAGCAGTGGGGAGGGGACAGGGGACTATGGCTACACCTTC. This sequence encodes CASSGEGTGDYGYTF.

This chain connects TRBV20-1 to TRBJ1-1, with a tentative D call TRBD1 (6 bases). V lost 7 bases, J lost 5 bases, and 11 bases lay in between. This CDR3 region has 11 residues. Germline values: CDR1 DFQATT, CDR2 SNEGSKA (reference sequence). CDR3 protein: CSVGAQTEAFF. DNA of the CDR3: TGCAGTGTGGGGGCGCAAACTGAAGCTTTCTTT.

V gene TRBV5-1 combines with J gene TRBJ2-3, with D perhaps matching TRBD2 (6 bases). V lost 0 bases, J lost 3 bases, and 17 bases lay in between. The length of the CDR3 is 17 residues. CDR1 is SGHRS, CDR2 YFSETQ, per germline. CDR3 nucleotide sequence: TGCGCCAGCAGCTTGGTTCGGGGGTTCGTTCAAACAGATACGCAGTATTTT. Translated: CASSLVRGFVQTDTQYF. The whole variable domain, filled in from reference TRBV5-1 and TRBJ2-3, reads KAGVTQTPRYLIKTRGQQVTLSCSPISGHRSVSWYQQTPGQGLQFLFEYFSETQRNKGNFPGRFSGRQFSNSRSEMNVSTLELGDSALYLCASSLVRGFVQTDTQYFGPGTRLTVL.

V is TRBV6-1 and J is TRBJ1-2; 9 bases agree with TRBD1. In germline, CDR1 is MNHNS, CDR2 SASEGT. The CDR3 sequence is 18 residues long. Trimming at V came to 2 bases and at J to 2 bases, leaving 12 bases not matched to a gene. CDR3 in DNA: TGTGCCAGCAGTGAAAATTTCGGGGGGACAGGGAGGAACTATGGCTACACCTTC. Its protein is CASSENFGGTGRNYGYTF.

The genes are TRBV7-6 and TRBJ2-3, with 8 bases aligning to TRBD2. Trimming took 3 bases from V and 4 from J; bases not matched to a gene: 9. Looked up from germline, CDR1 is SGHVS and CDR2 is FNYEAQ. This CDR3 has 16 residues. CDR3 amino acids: CASSFGAGTRADTQYF. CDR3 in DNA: TGTGCCAGCAGCTTCGGGGCCGGGACTAGGGCAGATACGCAGTATTTT.

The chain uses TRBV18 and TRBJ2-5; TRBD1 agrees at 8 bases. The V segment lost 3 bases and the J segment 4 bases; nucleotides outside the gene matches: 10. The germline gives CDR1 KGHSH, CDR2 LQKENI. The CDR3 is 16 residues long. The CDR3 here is CASSPDRGRQGETQYF. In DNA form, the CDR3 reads TGTGCCAGCTCACCCGACAGGGGCAGGCAGGGAGAGACCCAGTACTTC.

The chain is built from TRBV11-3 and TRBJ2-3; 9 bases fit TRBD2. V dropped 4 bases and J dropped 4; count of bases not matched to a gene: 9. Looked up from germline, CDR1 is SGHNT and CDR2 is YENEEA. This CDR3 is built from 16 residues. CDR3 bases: TGTGCCAGCAGCTCCTCAGCGGGGGGCCTACCAGATACGCAGTATTTT. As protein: CASSSSAGGLPDTQYF.

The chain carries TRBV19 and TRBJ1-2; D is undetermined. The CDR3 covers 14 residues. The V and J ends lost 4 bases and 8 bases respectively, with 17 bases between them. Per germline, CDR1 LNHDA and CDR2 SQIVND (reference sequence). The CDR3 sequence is CASSTEVRRPGYTF. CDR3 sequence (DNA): TGTGCCAGTAGTACCGAAGTACGGAGGCCAGGCTACACCTTC.

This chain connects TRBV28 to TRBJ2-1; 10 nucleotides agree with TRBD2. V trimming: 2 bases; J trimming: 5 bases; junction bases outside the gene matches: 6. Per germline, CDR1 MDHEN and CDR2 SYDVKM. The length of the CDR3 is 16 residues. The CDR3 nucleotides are TGTGCCAGCAGTTTACTAGCGGGAGTTATCCACAATGAGCAGTTCTTC. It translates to CASSLLAGVIHNEQFF. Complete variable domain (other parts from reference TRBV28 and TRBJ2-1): DVKVTQSSRYLVKRTGEKVFLECVQDMDHENMFWYRQDPGLGLRLIYFSYDVKMKEKGDIPEGYSVSREKKERFSLILESASTNQTSMYLCASSLLAGVIHNEQFFGPGTRLTVL.

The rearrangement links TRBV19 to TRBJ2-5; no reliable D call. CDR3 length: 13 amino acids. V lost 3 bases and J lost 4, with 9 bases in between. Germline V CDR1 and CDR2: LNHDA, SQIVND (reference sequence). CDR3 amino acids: CASSIRFGETQYF. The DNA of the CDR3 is TGTGCCAGTAGTATTCGGTTCGGAGAGACCCAGTACTTC.

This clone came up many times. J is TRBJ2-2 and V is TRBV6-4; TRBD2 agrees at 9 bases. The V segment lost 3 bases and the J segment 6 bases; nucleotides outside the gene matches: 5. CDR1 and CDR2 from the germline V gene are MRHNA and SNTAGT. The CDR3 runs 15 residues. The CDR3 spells CASSEASGRSGELFF. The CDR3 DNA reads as TGTGCCAGCAGTGAGGCGAGCGGGAGGTCCGGGGAGCTGTTTTTT.

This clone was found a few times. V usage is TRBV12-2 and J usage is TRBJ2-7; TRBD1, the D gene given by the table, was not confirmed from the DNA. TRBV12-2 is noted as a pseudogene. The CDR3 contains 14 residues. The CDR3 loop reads CASRLAPGAYEQYF. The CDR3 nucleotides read TGTGCAAGTCGCTTAGCCCCAGGGGCCTACGAGCAGTACTTC.

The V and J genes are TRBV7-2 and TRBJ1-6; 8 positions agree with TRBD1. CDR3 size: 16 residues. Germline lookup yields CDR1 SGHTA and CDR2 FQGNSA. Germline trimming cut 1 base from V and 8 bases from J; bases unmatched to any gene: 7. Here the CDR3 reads CASSLVRTGFDSPLHF. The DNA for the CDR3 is TGTGCCAGCAGCTTAGTTAGGACAGGGTTTGATTCACCCCTCCACTTT.

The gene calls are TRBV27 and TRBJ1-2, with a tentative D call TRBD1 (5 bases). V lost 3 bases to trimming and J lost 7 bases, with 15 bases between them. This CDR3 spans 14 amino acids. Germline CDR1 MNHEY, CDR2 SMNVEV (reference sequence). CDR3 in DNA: TGTGCCAGCAGTTTGCAGGGTGGGATTGGTGGCTACACCTTC. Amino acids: CASSLQGGIGGYTF.